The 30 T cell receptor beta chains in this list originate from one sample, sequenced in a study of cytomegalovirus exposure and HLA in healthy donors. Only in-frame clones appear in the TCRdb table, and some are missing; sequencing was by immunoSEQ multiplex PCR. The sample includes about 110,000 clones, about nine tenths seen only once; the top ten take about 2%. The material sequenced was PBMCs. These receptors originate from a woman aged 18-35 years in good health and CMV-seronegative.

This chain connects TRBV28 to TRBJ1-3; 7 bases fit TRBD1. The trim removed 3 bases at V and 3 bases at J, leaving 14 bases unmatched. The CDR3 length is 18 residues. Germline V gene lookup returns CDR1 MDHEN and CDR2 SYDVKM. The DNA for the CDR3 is TGTGCCAGCAGTTTCCTCCAGGGGGACCATCCTATTGGAAACACCATATATTTT. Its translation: CASSFLQGDHPIGNTIYF.

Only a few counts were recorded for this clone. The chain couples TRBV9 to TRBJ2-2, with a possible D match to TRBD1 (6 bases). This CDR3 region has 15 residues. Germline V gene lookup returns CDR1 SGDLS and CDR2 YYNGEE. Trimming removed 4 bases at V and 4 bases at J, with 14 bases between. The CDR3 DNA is TGTGCCAGCAGCAACCGGGACACATCCACCGGGGAGCTGTTTTTT. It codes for CASSNRDTSTGELFF.

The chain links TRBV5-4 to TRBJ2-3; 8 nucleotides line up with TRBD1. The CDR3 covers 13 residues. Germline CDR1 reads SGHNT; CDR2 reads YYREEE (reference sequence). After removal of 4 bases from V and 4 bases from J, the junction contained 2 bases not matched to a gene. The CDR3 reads CASSDRGSDTQYF. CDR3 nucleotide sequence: TGTGCCAGCAGCGACAGGGGCTCAGATACGCAGTATTTT.

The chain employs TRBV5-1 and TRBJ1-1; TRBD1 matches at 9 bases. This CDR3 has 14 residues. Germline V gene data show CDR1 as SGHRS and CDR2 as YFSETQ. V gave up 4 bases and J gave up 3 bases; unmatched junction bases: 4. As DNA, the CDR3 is TGCGCCAGCAGCGACCGGGACAGGGACACTGAAGCTTTCTTT. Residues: CASSDRDRDTEAFF.

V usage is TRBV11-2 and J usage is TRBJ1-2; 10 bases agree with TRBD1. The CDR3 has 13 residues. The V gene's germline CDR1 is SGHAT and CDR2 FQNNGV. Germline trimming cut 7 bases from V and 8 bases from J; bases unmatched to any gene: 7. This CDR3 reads CASTSDRGKGYTF. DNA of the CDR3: TGTGCCAGCACCTCGGACAGGGGGAAAGGCTACACCTTC.

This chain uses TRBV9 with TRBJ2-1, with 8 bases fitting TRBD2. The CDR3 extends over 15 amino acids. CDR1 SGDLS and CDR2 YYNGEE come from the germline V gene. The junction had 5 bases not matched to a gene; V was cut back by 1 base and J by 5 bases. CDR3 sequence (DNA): TGTGCCAGCAGCGTAACAGCGGGAGCTGACAATGAGCAGTTCTTC. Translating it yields CASSVTAGADNEQFF.

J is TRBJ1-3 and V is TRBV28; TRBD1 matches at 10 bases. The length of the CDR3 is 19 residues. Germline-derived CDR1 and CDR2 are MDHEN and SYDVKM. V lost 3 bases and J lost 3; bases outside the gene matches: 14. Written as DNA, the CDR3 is TGTGCCAGCAGTTTGGCGGGACAGGGGTCTCGCTCGGTTGGAAACACCATATATTTT. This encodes CASSLAGQGSRSVGNTIYF. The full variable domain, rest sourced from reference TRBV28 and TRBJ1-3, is DVKVTQSSRYLVKRTGEKVFLECVQDMDHENMFWYRQDPGLGLRLIYFSYDVKMKEKGDIPEGYSVSREKKERFSLILESASTNQTSMYLCASSLAGQGSRSVGNTIYFGEGSWLTVV.

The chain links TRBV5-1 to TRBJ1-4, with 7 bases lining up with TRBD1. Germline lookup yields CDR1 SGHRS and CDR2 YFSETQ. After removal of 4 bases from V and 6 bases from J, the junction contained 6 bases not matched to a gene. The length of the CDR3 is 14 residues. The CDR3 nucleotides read TGCGCCAGCAGCCAGGACAGGAGAGATGAAAAACTGTTTTTT. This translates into CASSQDRRDEKLFF. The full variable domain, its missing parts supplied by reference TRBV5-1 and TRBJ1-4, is KAGVTQTPRYLIKTRGQQVTLSCSPISGHRSVSWYQQTPGQGLQFLFEYFSETQRNKGNFPGRFSGRQFSNSRSEMNVSTLELGDSALYLCASSQDRRDEKLFFGSGTQLSVL.

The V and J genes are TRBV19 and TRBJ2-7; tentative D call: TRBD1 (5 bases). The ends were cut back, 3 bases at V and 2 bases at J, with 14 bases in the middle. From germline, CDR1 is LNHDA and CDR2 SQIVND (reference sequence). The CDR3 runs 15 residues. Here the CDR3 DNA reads TGTGCCAGTAGTATCGGTCCAGGGTTGACCTACGAGCAGTACTTC. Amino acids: CASSIGPGLTYEQYF.

The CDR3 DNA reads TGTGCCAGCACAACCGGACCTAGGGGCTATGAGCAGTTCTTC. This codes for CASTTGPRGYEQFF. The chain employs TRBV2 and TRBJ2-1; TRBD1 might be the D (5 bases). The CDR3 consists of 14 residues. Germline assignment: CDR1 SNHLY and CDR2 FYNNEI. The V gene lost 7 bases and the J gene lost 8 bases, with 18 bases spanning the gap. The full variable domain, its missing parts supplied by reference TRBV2 and TRBJ2-1, is EPEVTQTPSHQVTQMGQEVILRCVPISNHLYFYWYRQILGQKVEFLVSFYNNEISEKSEIFDDQFSVERPDGSNFTLKIRSTKLEDSAMYFCASTTGPRGYEQFFGPGTRLTVL.

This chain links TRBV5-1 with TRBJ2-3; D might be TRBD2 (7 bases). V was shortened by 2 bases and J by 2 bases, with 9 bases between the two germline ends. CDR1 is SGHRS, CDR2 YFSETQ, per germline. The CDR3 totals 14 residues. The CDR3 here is CASSLGGDTDTQYF. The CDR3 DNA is TGCGCCAGCAGCTTAGGGGGGGACACAGATACGCAGTATTTT.

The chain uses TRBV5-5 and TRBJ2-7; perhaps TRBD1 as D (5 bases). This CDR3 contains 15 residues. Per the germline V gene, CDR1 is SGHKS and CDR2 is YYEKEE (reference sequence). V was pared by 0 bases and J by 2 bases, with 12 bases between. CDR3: CASSLEGAGAYEQYF. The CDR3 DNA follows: TGTGCCAGCAGCTTGGAAGGGGCAGGAGCCTACGAGCAGTACTTC.

CDR3: CASSWTGGTEAFF. CDR3 nucleotide sequence: TGTGCCAGCAGCTGGACAGGGGGGACTGAAGCTTTCTTT. The chain employs TRBV7-3 and TRBJ1-1, with 10 bases lining up with TRBD1. This CDR3 has 13 amino acids. Germline lookup yields CDR1 SGHTA and CDR2 FQGTGA. The V gene end was trimmed by 4 bases and the J gene end by 5 bases; junction bases not matched to a gene: 1. The entire variable domain, with the rest obtained from reference TRBV7-3 and TRBJ1-1, is as follows: GAGVSQTPSNKVTEKGKYVELRCDPISGHTALYWYRQSLGQGPEFLIYFQGTGAADDSGLPNDRFFAVRPEGSVSTLKIQRTERGDSAVYLCASSWTGGTEAFFGQGTRLTVV.

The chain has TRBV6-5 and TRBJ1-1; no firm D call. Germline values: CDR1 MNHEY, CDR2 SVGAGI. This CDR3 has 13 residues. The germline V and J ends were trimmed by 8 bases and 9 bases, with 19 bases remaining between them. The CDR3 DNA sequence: TGTGCCAGCCTTAATACGAACTTCAGGAAAGCTTTCTTT. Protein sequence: CASLNTNFRKAFF.

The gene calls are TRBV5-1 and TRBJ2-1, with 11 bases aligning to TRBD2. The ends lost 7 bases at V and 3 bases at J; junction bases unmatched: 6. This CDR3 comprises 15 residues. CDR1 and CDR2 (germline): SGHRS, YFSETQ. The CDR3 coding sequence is TGCGCCAGCTCCGAGACTAGCGGGAACTACAATGAGCAGTTCTTC. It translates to CASSETSGNYNEQFF. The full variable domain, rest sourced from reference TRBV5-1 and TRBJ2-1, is KAGVTQTPRYLIKTRGQQVTLSCSPISGHRSVSWYQQTPGQGLQFLFEYFSETQRNKGNFPGRFSGRQFSNSRSEMNVSTLELGDSALYLCASSETSGNYNEQFFGPGTRLTVL.

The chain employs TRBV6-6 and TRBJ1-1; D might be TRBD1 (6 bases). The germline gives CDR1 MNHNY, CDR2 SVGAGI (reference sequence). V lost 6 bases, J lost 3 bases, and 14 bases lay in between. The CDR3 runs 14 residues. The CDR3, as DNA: TGTGCCAGCAGAGAACAGGGAGGGCACACTGAAGCTTTCTTT. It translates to CASREQGGHTEAFF.

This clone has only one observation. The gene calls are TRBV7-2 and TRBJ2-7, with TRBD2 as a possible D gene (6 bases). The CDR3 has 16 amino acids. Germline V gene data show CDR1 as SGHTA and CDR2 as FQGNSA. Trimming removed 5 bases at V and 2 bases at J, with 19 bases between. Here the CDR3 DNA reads TGTGCCAGCAGCCACACGTCGGGGGTAGGAACCTACGAGCAGTACTTC. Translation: CASSHTSGVGTYEQYF.

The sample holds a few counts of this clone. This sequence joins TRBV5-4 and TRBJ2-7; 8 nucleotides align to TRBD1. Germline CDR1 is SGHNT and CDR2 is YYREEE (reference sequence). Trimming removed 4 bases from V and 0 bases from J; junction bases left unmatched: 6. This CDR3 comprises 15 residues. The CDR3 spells CASSPAGGASYEQYF. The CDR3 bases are TGTGCCAGCAGCCCCGCAGGGGGCGCCTCCTACGAGCAGTACTTC.

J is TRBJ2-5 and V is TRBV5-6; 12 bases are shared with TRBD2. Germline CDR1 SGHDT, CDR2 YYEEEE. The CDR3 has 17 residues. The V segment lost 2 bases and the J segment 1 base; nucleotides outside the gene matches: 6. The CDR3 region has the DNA TGTGCCAGCAGCTTTACTAGCGGGGGGACACTCCAAGAGACCCAGTACTTC. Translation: CASSFTSGGTLQETQYF.

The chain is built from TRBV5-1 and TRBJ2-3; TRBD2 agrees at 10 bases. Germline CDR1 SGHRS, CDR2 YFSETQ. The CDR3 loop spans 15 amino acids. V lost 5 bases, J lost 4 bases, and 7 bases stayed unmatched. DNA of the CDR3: TGCGCCAGCAGATTAAGCGGGGGGGCCCCAGATACGCAGTATTTT. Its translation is CASRLSGGAPDTQYF.

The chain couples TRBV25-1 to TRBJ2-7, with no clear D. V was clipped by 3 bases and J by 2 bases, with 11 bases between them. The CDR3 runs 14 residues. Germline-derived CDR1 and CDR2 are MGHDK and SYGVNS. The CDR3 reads CASSDGSYPYEQYF. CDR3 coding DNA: TGTGCCAGCAGTGACGGTTCGTACCCCTACGAGCAGTACTTC.

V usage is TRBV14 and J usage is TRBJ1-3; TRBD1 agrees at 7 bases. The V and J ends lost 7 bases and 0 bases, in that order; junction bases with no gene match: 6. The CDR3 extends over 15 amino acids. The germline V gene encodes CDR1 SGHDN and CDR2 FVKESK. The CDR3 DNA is TGTGCCAGCAAGGGGGCCAGAATCTCTGGAAACACCATATATTTT. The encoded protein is CASKGARISGNTIYF.

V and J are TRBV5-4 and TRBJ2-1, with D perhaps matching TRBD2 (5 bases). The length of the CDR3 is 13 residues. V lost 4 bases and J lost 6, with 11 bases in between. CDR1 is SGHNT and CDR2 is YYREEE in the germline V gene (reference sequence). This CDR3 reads CASSRADRNEQFF. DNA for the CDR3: TGTGCCAGCAGCCGAGCGGACCGCAATGAGCAGTTCTTC.

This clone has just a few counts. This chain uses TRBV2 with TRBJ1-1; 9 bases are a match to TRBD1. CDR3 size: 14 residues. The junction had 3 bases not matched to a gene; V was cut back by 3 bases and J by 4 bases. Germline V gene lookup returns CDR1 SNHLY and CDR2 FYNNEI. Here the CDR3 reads CASSETTGGTEAFF. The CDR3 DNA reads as TGTGCCAGCAGTGAGACGACAGGGGGCACTGAAGCTTTCTTT. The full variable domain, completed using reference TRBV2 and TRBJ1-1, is EPEVTQTPSHQVTQMGQEVILRCVPISNHLYFYWYRQILGQKVEFLVSFYNNEISEKSEIFDDQFSVERPDGSNFTLKIRSTKLEDSAMYFCASSETTGGTEAFFGQGTRLTVV.

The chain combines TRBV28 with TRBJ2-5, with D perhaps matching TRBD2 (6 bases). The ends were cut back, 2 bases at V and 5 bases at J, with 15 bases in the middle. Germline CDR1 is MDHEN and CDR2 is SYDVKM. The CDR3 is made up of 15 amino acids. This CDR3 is CASSLEGGPGETQYF. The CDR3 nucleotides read TGTGCCAGCAGTTTAGAGGGAGGTCCCGGGGAGACCCAGTACTTC.

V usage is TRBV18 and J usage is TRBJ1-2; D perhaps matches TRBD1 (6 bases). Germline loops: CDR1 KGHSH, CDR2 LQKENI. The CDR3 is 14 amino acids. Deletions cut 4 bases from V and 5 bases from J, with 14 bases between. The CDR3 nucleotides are TGTGCCAGCTCACAAGGCCGGGGGGCGTATGGCTACACCTTC. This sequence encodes CASSQGRGAYGYTF. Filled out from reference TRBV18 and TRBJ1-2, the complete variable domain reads NAGVMQNPRHLVRRRGQEARLRCSPMKGHSHVYWYRQLPEEGLKFMVYLQKENIIDESGMPKERFSAEFPKEGPSILRIQQVVRGDSAAYFCASSQGRGAYGYTFGSGTRLTVV.

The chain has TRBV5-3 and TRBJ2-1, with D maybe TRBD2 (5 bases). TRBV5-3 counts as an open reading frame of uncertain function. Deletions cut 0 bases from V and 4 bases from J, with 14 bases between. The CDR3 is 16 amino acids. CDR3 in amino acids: CARSLEKRRVYNEQFF. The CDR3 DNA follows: TGTGCCAGAAGCTTGGAGAAGCGGAGAGTATACAATGAGCAGTTCTTC.

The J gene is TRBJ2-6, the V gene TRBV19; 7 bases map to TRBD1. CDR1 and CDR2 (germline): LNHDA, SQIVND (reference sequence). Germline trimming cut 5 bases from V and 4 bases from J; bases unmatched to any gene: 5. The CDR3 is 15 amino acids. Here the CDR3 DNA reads TGTGCCAGTAGTGAGACAGGGCGAGGGGCCAACGTCCTGACTTTC. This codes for CASSETGRGANVLTF. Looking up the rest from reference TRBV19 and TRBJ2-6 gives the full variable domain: DGGITQSPKYLFRKEGQNVTLSCEQNLNHDAMYWYRQDPGQGLRLIYYSQIVNDFQKGDIAEGYSVSREKKESFPLTVTSAQKNPTAFYLCASSETGRGANVLTFGAGSRLTVL.

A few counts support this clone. The CDR3 protein is CASSLNPDRRAFF. CDR3 bases: TGTGCCAGCAGTTTAAATCCCGACAGGCGGGCTTTCTTT. The V call is TRBV28, the J call TRBJ1-1, with D perhaps matching TRBD1 (6 bases). CDR1 is MDHEN and CDR2 is SYDVKM in the germline V gene. The CDR3 totals 13 residues. V was pared by 2 bases and J by 11 bases, with 15 bases between.

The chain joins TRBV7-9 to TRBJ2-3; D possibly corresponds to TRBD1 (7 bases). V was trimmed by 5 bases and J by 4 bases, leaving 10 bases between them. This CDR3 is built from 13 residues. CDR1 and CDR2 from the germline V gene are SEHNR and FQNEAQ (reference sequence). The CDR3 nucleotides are TGTGCCAGCAGCCCAGGGGGGCCAGATACGCAGTATTTT. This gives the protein CASSPGGPDTQYF.